These 5 T cell receptor beta chains came from one sample sequenced in a study of T cell responses to AZD1222 COVID-19 vaccine. Clones were sequenced by immunoSEQ multiplex PCR, and TCRdb holds only the in-frame ones, with some missing. The sample has approximately 50,000 clones; 85% to 90% are singletons. The source material was peripheral blood, sampled on day 0 of MenACWY control vaccination. Source of these receptors: an adult in good health.

The rearrangement links TRBV5-1 to TRBJ2-6; a weak D match, TRBD1 (7 bases). This CDR3 is built from 15 residues. The germline V gene encodes CDR1 SGHRS and CDR2 YFSETQ. V gave up 7 bases and J gave up 4 bases, with 15 bases separating them. The CDR3 nucleotides are TGCGCCAGCCAGGAGGGGGCGCAAGGGGCCAACGTCCTGACTTTC. The encoded protein is CASQEGAQGANVLTF.

V and J are TRBV6-2 or TRBV6-3 and TRBJ2-7; possibly TRBD1 for D (6 bases). Per the germline V gene, CDR1 is MNHEY and CDR2 is SVGEGT. The V and J ends lost 5 bases and 9 bases respectively, with 14 bases between them. The CDR3 spans 12 residues. DNA of the CDR3: TGTGCCAGCAGTAAAGAAGGGGGTGTGCAGTACTTC. This encodes CASSKEGGVQYF.

This chain connects TRBV20-1 to TRBJ2-7; D uncertain. The length of the CDR3 is 11 residues. Germline-derived CDR1 and CDR2 are DFQATT and SNEGSKA (reference sequence). V was cut by 6 bases and J by 3 bases, with 9 bases left in between. The CDR3 is CSAHTYYEQYF. CDR3 in DNA: TGCAGTGCCCACACTTACTACGAGCAGTACTTC.

The chain links TRBV28 to TRBJ1-2; D is uncertain. CDR1 is MDHEN and CDR2 is SYDVKM in the germline V gene. The CDR3 spans 12 residues. The germline V and J ends were trimmed by 5 bases and 5 bases, with 9 bases remaining between them. This CDR3 is CASSTSQYGYTF. In DNA, the CDR3 is TGTGCCAGCAGTACCTCCCAGTATGGCTACACCTTC.

This chain connects TRBV7-2 to TRBJ2-7; TRBD1 agrees at 8 bases. V shed 5 bases and J 3 bases; nucleotides not matched to a gene: 9. This CDR3 comprises 15 residues. Germline loops: CDR1 SGHTA, CDR2 FQGNSA. The CDR3 bases are TGTGCCAGCAGCCAATTACGACAGGGGCACTACGAGCAGTACTTC. Amino acid sequence: CASSQLRQGHYEQYF.